The 9 T cell receptor beta chains reported below all come from one sample, sequenced in a study of graft-versus-host responses after intestinal transplantation. The protocol was immunoSEQ multiplex PCR, while the TCRdb copy is restricted to in-frame clones and leaves out a portion. This repertoire shows about 47,000 clones, over 85% found once; its top ten account for about 5.9%. Sequencing was performed on PBMCs, taken about 120 weeks after a first intestinal transplant, on the day of a second. These receptors came from a human patient who received an intestinal transplant, so some T cells may come from the graft donor.

The chain couples TRBV19 to TRBJ1-2, with 7 bases lining up with TRBD1. V dropped 7 bases and J dropped 2; count of bases not matched to a gene: 19. The CDR3 spans 18 residues. Germline values: CDR1 LNHDA, CDR2 SQIVND (reference sequence). CDR3 loop: CASIPSWAGGNENYGYTF. DNA for the CDR3: TGTGCCAGTATTCCCTCGTGGGCAGGGGGTAATGAGAACTATGGCTACACCTTC.

This chain links TRBV29-1 with TRBJ2-1; 13 bases line up with TRBD2. The CDR3 spans 14 residues. The germline gives CDR1 SQVTM, CDR2 ANQGSEA. Germline trimming cut 5 bases from V and 10 bases from J; bases unmatched to any gene: 8. The CDR3 region has the DNA TGCAGCGTTCTGGGACTAGCGGGATCAGGGGAGCAGTTCTTC. It codes for CSVLGLAGSGEQFF.

This chain uses TRBV6-6 with TRBJ1-5; a possible D gene is TRBD1 (6 bases). This CDR3 spans 15 amino acids. Per germline, CDR1 MNHNY and CDR2 SVGAGI (reference sequence). Trimming took 5 bases from V and 1 from J, leaving 12 bases between them. In nucleotides, the CDR3 is TGTGCCAGCAGTCGGACAGATCTGAGCAATCAGCCCCAGCATTTT. Protein: CASSRTDLSNQPQHF.

The chain links TRBV6-5 to TRBJ1-1, with TRBD1 as a possible D gene (5 bases). The CDR3 consists of 13 residues. Germline CDR1 reads MNHEY; CDR2 reads SVGAGI. The V end lost 3 bases, the J end lost 3 bases, and 8 bases lay between the germline ends. Here the CDR3 reads CASSYGADTEAFF. CDR3 bases: TGTGCCAGCAGTTATGGGGCTGACACTGAAGCTTTCTTT.

The gene calls are TRBV20-1 and TRBJ1-2; D is unclear. Germline V gene lookup returns CDR1 DFQATT and CDR2 SNEGSKA (reference sequence). The CDR3 sequence is 11 residues long. Trimming removed 1 base from V and 12 bases from J, with 12 bases in between. The CDR3 bases are TGCAGTGCTAGAGGTGGGGTTCTCGACACCTTC. Translation gives CSARGGVLDTF.

The chain has TRBV27 and TRBJ2-3, with 8 bases fitting TRBD1. This CDR3 comprises 15 residues. The junction had 3 bases not matched to a gene; V was cut back by 3 bases and J by 1 base. Germline V gene sequence: CDR1 MNHEY, CDR2 SMNVEV (reference sequence). The CDR3: CASSFQGARTDTQYF. In nucleotides, the CDR3 is TGTGCCAGCAGTTTCCAGGGGGCTCGCACAGATACGCAGTATTTT.

The genes are TRBV5-1 and TRBJ1-2, with 9 bases lining up with TRBD1. Germline CDR1 is SGHRS and CDR2 is YFSETQ. The CDR3 has 15 residues. J gave up 4 bases and V 0 bases, and 4 bases lay outside the gene matches. CDR3 in amino acids: CASSLDRGRSYGYTF. The CDR3 nucleotides read TGCGCCAGCAGCTTGGACAGGGGGCGAAGCTATGGCTACACCTTC.

The rearrangement links TRBV4-1 to TRBJ2-1, with TRBD2 matching over 10 bases. The CDR3 is 18 residues long. Germline loops: CDR1 MGHRA, CDR2 YSYEKL. The V gene end was trimmed by 2 bases and the J gene end by 6 bases; junction bases not matched to a gene: 13. The CDR3 DNA reads as TGCGCCAGCAGCCAATTCGTCCCTAGCGGGAGATCGGCCAATGAGCAGTTCTTC. It codes for CASSQFVPSGRSANEQFF.

This clone was counted a few times. The CDR3 coding sequence is TGTGCCAGTAATAACTACCAAGAGACCCAGTACTTC. Translated, it gives CASNNYQETQYF. V usage is TRBV19 and J usage is TRBJ2-5; no definite D call. CDR3 length equals 12 residues. Trimming cost V 7 bases and J 0 bases, with 6 bases left between them. The germline V gene has CDR1 LNHDA and CDR2 SQIVND (reference sequence).